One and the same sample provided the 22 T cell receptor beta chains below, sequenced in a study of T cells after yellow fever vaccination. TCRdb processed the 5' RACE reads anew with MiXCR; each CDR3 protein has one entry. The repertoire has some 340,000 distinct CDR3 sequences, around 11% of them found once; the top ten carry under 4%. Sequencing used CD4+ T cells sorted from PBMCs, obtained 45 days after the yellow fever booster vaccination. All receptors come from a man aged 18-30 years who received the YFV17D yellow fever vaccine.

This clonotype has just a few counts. DNA of the CDR3: TGTGCCAGCAGCCCTGGGGGGGGGGCAGATTCACCCCTCCACTTT. This encodes CASSPGGGADSPLHF. This sequence joins TRBV9 and TRBJ1-6; maybe TRBD1 (6 bases). The CDR3 has 15 residues. V lost 4 bases and J lost 8, with 16 bases in between. Germline V gene sequence: CDR1 SGDLS, CDR2 YYNGEE.

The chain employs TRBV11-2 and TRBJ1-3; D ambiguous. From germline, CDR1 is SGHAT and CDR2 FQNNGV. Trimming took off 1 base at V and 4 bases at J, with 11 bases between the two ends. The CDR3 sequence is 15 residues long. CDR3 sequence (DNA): TGTGCCAGCAGCTTAGGGGGAATGGAAGGAAACACCATATATTTT. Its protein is CASSLGGMEGNTIYF.

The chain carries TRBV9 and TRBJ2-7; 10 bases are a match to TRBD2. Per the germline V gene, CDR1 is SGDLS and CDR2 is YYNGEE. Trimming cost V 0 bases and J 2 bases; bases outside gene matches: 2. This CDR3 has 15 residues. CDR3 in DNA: TGTGCCAGCAGCGTAGGGCTAGCGGGGGCCTACGAGCAGTACTTC. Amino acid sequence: CASSVGLAGAYEQYF.

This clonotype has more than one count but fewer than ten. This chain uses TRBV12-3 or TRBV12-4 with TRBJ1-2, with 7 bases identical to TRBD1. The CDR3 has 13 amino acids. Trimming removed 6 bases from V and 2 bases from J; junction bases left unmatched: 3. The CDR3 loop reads CASRTDRNYGYTF. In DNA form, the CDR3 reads TGTGCCAGCAGGACGGACAGGAACTATGGCTACACCTTC.

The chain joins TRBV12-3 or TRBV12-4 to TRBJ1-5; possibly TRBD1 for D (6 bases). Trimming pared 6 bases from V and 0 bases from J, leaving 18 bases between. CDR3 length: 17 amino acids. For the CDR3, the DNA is TGTGCCAGCAGCCCTCCCCAGGGGCTGGTTAGCAATCAGCCCCAGCATTTT. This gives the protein CASSPPQGLVSNQPQHF.

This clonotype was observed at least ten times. In nucleotides, the CDR3 is TGTGCCAGCAGTAGGAGGGCAACTAATGAAAAACTGTTTTTT. Translating it yields CASSRRATNEKLFF. The chain carries TRBV6-5 and TRBJ1-4; D call uncertain. Trimming left V 5 bases short and J 0 bases short, with 7 bases between. The CDR3 extends over 14 amino acids. Germline V CDR1 and CDR2: MNHEY, SVGAGI.

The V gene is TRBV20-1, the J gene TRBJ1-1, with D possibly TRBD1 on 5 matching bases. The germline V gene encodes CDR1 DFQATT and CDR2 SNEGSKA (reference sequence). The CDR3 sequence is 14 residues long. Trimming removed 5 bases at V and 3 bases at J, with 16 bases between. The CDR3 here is CSARPPGSYTEAFF. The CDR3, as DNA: TGCAGTGCTCGACCGCCAGGGTCATACACTGAAGCTTTCTTT.

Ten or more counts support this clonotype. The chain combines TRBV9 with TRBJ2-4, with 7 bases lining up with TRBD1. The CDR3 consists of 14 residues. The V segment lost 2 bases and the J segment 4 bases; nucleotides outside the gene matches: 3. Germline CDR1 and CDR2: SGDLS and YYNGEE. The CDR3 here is CASSVGQEKNIQYF. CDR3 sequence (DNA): TGTGCCAGCAGCGTCGGACAGGAGAAAAACATTCAGTACTTC.

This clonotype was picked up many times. CDR3 loop: CSAGGGSNQPQHF. DNA of the CDR3: TGCAGTGCTGGGGGCGGTAGCAATCAGCCCCAGCATTTT. This chain connects TRBV20-1 to TRBJ1-5; TRBD1 is a possible D gene (6 bases). The CDR3 is 13 residues long. Trimming removed 5 bases at V and 0 bases at J, with 8 bases between. CDR1 is DFQATT, CDR2 SNEGSKA, per germline (reference sequence).

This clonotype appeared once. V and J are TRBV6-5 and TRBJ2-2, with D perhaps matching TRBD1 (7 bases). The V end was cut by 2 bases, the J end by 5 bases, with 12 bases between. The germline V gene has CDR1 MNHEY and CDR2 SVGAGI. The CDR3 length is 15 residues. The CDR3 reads CASSYVQGGTGELFF. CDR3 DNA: TGTGCCAGCAGTTACGTGCAGGGGGGTACCGGGGAGCTGTTTTTT.

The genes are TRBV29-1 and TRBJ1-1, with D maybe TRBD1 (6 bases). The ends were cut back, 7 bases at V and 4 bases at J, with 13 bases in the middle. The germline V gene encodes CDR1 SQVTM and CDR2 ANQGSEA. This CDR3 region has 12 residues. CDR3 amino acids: CSASQGSTEAFF. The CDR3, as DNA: TGCAGCGCATCACAGGGCAGCACTGAAGCTTTCTTT.

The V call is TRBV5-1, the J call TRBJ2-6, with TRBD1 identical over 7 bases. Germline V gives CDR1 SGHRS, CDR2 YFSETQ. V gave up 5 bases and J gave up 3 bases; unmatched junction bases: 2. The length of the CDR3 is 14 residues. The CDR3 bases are TGCGCCAGCAGTCCAGGGGGTGGGGCCAACGTCCTGACTTTC. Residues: CASSPGGGANVLTF.

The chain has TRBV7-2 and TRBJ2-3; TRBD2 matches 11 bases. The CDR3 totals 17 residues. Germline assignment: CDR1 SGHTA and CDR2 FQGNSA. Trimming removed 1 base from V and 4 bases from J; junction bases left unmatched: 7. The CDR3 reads CASSLDISGGASDTQYF. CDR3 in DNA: TGTGCCAGCAGCTTAGACATTAGCGGGGGGGCCTCAGATACGCAGTATTTT.

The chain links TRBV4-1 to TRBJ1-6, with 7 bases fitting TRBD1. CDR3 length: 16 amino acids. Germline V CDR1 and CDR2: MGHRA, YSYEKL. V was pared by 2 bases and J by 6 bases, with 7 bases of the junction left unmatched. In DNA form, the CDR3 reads TGCGCCAGCAGCCAACTCGACGGACAGGTTAATTCACCCCTCCACTTT. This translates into CASSQLDGQVNSPLHF.

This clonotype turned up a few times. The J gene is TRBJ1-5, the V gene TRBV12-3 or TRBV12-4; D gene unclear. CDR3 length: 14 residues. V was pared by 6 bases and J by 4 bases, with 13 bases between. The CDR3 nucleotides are TGTGCCAGCAGCCTGCGGGGTACGAATCAGCCCCAGCATTTT. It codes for CASSLRGTNQPQHF.

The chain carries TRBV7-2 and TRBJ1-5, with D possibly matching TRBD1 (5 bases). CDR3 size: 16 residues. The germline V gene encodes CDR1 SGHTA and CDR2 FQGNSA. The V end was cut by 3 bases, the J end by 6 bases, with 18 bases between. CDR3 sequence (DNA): TGTGCCAGCAGCTTTGGGGCCGGGGTGGTGGTTCAGCCCCAGCATTTT. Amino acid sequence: CASSFGAGVVVQPQHF.

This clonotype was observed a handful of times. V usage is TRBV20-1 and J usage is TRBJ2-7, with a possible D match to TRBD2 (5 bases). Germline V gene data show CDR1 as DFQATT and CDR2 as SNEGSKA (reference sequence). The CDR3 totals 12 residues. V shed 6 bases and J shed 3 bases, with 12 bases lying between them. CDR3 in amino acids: CSAWTPNYEQYF. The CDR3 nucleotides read TGCAGTGCATGGACTCCTAACTACGAGCAGTACTTC.

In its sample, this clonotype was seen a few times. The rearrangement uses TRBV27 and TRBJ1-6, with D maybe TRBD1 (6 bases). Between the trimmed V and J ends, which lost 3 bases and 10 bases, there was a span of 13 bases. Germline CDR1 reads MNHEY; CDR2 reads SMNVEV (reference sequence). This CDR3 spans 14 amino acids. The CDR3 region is CASSFWQGRSPLHF. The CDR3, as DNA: TGTGCCAGCAGTTTCTGGCAGGGGAGATCACCCCTCCACTTT.

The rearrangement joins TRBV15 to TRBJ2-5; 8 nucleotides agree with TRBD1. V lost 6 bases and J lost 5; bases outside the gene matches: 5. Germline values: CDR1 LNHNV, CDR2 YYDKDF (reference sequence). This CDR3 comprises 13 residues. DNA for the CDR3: TGTGCCACCAGAACGACAGGGGTGGAGACCCAGTACTTC. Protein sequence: CATRTTGVETQYF.

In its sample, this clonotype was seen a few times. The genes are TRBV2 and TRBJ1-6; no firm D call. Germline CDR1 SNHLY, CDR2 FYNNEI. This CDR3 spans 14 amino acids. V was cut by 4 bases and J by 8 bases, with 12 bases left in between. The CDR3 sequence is CASSGDSLHSPLHF. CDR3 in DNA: TGTGCCAGCAGTGGGGATAGCCTACATTCACCCCTCCACTTT.

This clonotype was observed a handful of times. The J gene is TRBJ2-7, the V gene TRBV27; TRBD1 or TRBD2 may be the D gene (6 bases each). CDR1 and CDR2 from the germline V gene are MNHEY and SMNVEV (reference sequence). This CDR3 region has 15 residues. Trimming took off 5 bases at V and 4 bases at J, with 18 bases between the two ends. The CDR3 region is CASSGLPPGAYEQYV. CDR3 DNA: TGTGCCAGCAGTGGACTCCCCCCGGGGGCGTACGAGCAGTACGTC.

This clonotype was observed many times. CDR3 residues: CASSLQGRDTEAFF. CDR3 in DNA: TGTGCCAGCAGCTTGCAGGGGCGGGACACTGAAGCTTTCTTT. The chain is built from TRBV7-2 and TRBJ1-1, with a tentative D call TRBD1 (6 bases). In germline, CDR1 is SGHTA, CDR2 FQGNSA. Trimming pared 3 bases from V and 3 bases from J, leaving 11 bases between. There are 14 residues in the CDR3.